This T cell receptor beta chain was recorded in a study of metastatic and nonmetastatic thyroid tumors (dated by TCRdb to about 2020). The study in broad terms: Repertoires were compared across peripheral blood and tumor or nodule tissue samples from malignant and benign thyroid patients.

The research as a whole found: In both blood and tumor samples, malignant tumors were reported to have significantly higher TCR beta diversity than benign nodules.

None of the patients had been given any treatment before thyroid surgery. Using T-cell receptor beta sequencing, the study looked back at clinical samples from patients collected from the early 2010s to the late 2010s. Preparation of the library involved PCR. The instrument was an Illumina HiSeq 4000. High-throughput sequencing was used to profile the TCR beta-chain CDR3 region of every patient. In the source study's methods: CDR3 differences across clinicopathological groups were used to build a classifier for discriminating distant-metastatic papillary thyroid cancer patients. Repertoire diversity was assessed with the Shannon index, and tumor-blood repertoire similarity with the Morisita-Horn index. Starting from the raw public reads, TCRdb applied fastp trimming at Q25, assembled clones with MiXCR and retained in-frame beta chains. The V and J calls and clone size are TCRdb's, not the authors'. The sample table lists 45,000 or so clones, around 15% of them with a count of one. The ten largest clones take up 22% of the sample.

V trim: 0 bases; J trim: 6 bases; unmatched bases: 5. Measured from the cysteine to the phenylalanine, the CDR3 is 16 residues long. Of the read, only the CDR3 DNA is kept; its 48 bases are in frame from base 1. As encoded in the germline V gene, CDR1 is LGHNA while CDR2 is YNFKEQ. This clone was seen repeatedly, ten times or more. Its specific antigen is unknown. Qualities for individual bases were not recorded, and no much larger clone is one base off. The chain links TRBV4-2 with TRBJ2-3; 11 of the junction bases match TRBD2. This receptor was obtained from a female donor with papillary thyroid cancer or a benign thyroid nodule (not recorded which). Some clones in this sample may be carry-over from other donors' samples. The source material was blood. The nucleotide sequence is TGTGCCAGCAGCCAAGAGTTAGCGGGAGGGGGGGATACGCAGTATTTT. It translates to CASSQELAGGGDTQYF.